The table lists the clone carrying this TCR beta chain with a count of one. Trimming left V 3 bases short and J 3 bases short, with 8 bases between. Looked up from germline, CDR1 is LNHNV and CDR2 is YYDKDF (reference sequence). The CDR3 totals 14 residues. TCRdb's copy holds only in-frame clones and misses some; the assay was immunoSEQ multiplex PCR. The data contain 300,000 to 350,000 clones, around 89% of them singletons. This sample was taken from a study of Ad26.COV2.S vaccination and SARS-CoV-2 variants. Noted treatment: around 19 received Ad26.COV2.S at low or high dose, single or two shots; about 5 received placebo; per-sample allocation not given. Day 63 after the first vaccine or placebo injection was the time point for sampling.

The specimen was peripheral blood, collected in a trial of Ad26.COV2.S vaccine versus placebo. The sequence was collected from a person between 18 and 65 years old who received the Ad26.COV2.S COVID-19 vaccine or a placebo. The chain couples TRBV15 to TRBJ2-2, with D unclear. For the CDR3, the DNA is TGTGCCACCAGCAGCCCGGTGGACACCGGGGAGCTGTTTTTT. The encoded protein is CATSSPVDTGELFF.